This TCR beta chain was sequenced during a study of cytomegalovirus exposure and HLA in healthy donors. Looking at the study overall: Among the 398 genotyped donors, 70% to 85% were placed in the Caucasian-associated ancestry cluster. Points from the study as a whole: The study reported that TCR beta sequences accurately predicted HLA-A and HLA-B alleles in most subjects.

Vbeta (60) and Jbeta (13) primers were used in the PCR. Using immunoSEQ multiplex PCR, the repertoire was profiled, and TCRdb retains in-frame clones only, with some absent. Of roughly 300,000 clones listed, roughly 90% are singletons. This clone has more than one count but fewer than ten. Its antigen remains unidentified. Trimming took off 4 bases at V and 8 bases at J, with 9 bases between the two ends. This CDR3 contains 11 residues. Germline values: CDR1 SQVTM, CDR2 ANQGSEA. The clonotype comes from a man in his forties in good health and CMV-seropositive. The V and J genes are TRBV29-1 and TRBJ2-1, with D unresolved. Material for sequencing was PBMCs. DNA of the CDR3: TGCAGCGTTGCCTTACATGATGAGCAGTTCTTC. Encoded protein: CSVALHDEQFF.